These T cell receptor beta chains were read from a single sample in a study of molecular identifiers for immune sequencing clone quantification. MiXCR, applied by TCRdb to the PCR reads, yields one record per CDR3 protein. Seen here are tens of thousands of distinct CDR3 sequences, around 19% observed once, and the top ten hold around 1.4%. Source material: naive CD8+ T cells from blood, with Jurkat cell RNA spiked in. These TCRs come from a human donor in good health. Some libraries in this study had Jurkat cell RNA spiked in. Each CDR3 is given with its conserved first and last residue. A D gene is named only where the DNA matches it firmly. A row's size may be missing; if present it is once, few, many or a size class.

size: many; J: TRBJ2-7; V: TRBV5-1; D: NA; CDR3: CASSLPLPYEQYF; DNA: TGCGCCAGCAGCTTGCCCTTACCCTACGAGCAGTACTTC
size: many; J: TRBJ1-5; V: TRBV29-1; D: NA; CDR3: CSVGPEGNQPQHF; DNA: TGCAGCGTTGGCCCGGAGGGCAATCAGCCCCAGCATTTT
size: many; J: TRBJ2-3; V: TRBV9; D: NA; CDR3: CASSVEGGRGDTQYF; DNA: TGTGCCAGCAGCGTTGAGGGAGGCCGGGGAGATACGCAGTATTTT
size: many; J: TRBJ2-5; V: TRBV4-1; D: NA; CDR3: CASSQVGGVEEETQYF; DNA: TGCGCCAGCAGCCAAGTAGGGGGGGTGGAAGAAGAGACCCAGTACTTC
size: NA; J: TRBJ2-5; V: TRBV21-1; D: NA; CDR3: CASSPRTPSPPQETQYF; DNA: TGTGCCAGCAGCCCACGGACTCCAAGCCCCCCTCAAGAGACCCAGTACTTC
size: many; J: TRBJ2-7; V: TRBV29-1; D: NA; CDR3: CSVEVESGVYEQYF; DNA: TGCAGCGTGGAAGTGGAGAGCGGCGTCTACGAGCAGTACTTC
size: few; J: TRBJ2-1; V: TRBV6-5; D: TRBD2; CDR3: CASSYSSSGSSLEQFF; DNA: TGTGCCAGCAGTTACTCGTCTAGCGGGAGTTCATTAGAGCAGTTCTTC
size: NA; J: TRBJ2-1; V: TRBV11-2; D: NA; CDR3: CASSPPAGIGSYNEQFF; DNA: TGTGCCAGCAGCCCCCCAGCGGGTATTGGGTCCTACAATGAGCAGTTCTTC
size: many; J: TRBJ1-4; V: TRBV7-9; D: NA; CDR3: CASSHPPTGDEKLFF; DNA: TGTGCCAGCAGCCACCCCCCGACAGGCGATGAAAAACTGTTTTTT
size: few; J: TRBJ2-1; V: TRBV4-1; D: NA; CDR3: CASSQASISGDEQFF; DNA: TGCGCCAGCAGCCAAGCCTCCATTTCGGGAGATGAGCAGTTCTTC